The rows below give T cell receptor beta chains drawn from one sample of a study of blood T cell repertoires in COVID-19. Measured with immunoSEQ multiplex PCR; TCRdb has only the in-frame clones, and not every one. The sample holds around 250,000 clones, approximately 82% seen once. Material: peripheral blood. Every receptor here comes from a woman of 80 years or more with acute or convalescent COVID-19. CDR3s include the opening cysteine and the closing phenylalanine or tryptophan. A D gene is named only where the DNA matches it firmly. The size field is filled for only some rows; it gives once, few, many or a size class.

cdr3_nt	cdr3_aa	v_call	j_call	clone_size	d_call
TGTGCCTGGAGTGTAGGGAGCAGGCAGTACTTC	CAWSVGSRQYF	TRBV30	TRBJ2-7	.	.
TGTGCCAGCAGCTTAGGCGGAAAAGAGACCCAGTACTTC	CASSLGGKETQYF	TRBV5-6	TRBJ2-5	.	.
TGTGCCAGCAGTCACATCTACGAGCAGTACTTC	CASSHIYEQYF	TRBV28	TRBJ2-7	.	.
TGTGCCAGCAGCGTTCAGACCTACAATGAGCAGTTCTTC	CASSVQTYNEQFF	TRBV9	TRBJ2-1	.	.
TGTGCCAGTAGTATGAGGGCCAGGTCGTACAATGAGCAGTTCTTC	CASSMRARSYNEQFF	TRBV19	TRBJ2-1	.	.
TGTGCCAGCAGCATCAGGCCCTCCGGCGGCTACACCTTC	CASSIRPSGGYTF	TRBV7-2	TRBJ1-2	.	.
TGCGCCAGCAGCTTGGGCAGGCTGGAGACCCAGTACTTC	CASSLGRLETQYF	TRBV5-1	TRBJ2-5	.	.
TGTGCCAGCAGCCTCCGGGACAGGGGATCAGTCGGTGGAAACACCATATATTTT	CASSLRDRGSVGGNTIYF	TRBV7-2	TRBJ1-3	few	TRBD1
TGCGCCAGCAGCCCCAGTGAAGGGGCTGGAAACACCATATATTTT	CASSPSEGAGNTIYF	TRBV5-1	TRBJ1-3	.	.
TGTGCCAGTACTTACAGGGCGGGCTATGGCTACACCTTC	CASTYRAGYGYTF	TRBV6-2/TRBV6-3	TRBJ1-2	.	.
TGTGCCAGCAGCTTCGACAGGAACACTGAAGCTTTCTTT	CASSFDRNTEAFF	TRBV5-5	TRBJ1-1	.	.
TGTGCCAGCAGCTTAGAGGAGGGACCGGCCTACGAGCAGTACTTC	CASSLEEGPAYEQYF	TRBV7-2	TRBJ2-7	.	.
TGTGCCAGCAGTTCCGGGACAGGGCCCAATCAGCCCCAGCATTTT	CASSSGTGPNQPQHF	TRBV28	TRBJ1-5	.	TRBD1
TGTGCCAGTAGCAATGTCTGGGGGGAGAAATACGAGCAGTACTTC	CASSNVWGEKYEQYF	TRBV19	TRBJ2-7	.	.
TGTGCCAGCAGTGAAGGGACACCGAACACTGAAGCTTTCTTT	CASSEGTPNTEAFF	TRBV2	TRBJ1-1	few	.
TGTGCCAGCAGATTGTTCAGGGGCGCAGGGGAGATGAACACTGAAGCTTTCTTT	CASRLFRGAGEMNTEAFF	TRBV5-6	TRBJ1-1	.	.
TGTGCCAGCAGCCTAGACGGGGGAGTGTCCGGGGAGCTGTTTTTT	CASSLDGGVSGELFF	TRBV7-2	TRBJ2-2	.	.
TGTGCCAGCAGCGCAAGGACAGGGGCCGGGACCCAGTACTTC	CASSARTGAGTQYF	TRBV14	TRBJ2-5	many	TRBD1
TGTGCCAGCAGCTTAGTCCCCGGCCGCGGGAGCTACACCTTC	CASSLVPGRGSYTF	TRBV7-9	TRBJ1-2	few	.
TGTGCCAGCAGCCCTGGGGGCCAACGGGGGGAGCTGTTTTTT	CASSPGGQRGELFF	TRBV14	TRBJ2-2	.	.
TGTGCCAGCAGCCAGCCGGGACTAGCGGGAGGGACCGGGGAGCTGTTTTTT	CASSQPGLAGGTGELFF	TRBV4-2	TRBJ2-2	.	TRBD2
TGTGCCAGCAGCTTCCGTCGCGGCGGTGATACGCAGTATTTT	CASSFRRGGDTQYF	TRBV11-2	TRBJ2-3	.	.
TGCGCCAGCAGCCCCGGGGCGGGGCCCAATCAGCCCCAGCATTTT	CASSPGAGPNQPQHF	TRBV5-1	TRBJ1-5	.	.
TGCGCCAGCAGCCAAGGCGCTAGCGGGAGCTCTGGGGCCAACGTCCTGACTTTC	CASSQGASGSSGANVLTF	TRBV4-1	TRBJ2-6	.	TRBD2
TGTGCCAGCTCCGTCCCGGGACAGATGTGGGAAAAACTGTTTTTT	CASSVPGQMWEKLFF	TRBV18	TRBJ1-4	.	TRBD1
TGTGCCAGCAGCCTTGGGACTAGCGGAGATACGCAGTATTTT	CASSLGTSGDTQYF	TRBV3-1/TRBV3-2	TRBJ2-3	.	TRBD2
TGTGCCAGCAGCTTGGACATACGGACAGGGAAATCACCCCTCCACTTT	CASSLDIRTGKSPLHF	TRBV5-6	TRBJ1-6	.	TRBD1
TGTGCCAGCAGCGTTAGACAGGGGAACACTGAAGCTTTCTTT	CASSVRQGNTEAFF	TRBV7-8	TRBJ1-1	.	TRBD1
TGTGCCAGCAGTTACGTACTAGGACGGAGGCCGGAGGGTGAGCAGTTCTTC	CASSYVLGRRPEGEQFF	TRBV6-2/TRBV6-3	TRBJ2-1	.	.
TGCGCCAGCAGCTTGGAGGGGCTAGCGGAAACTAGCACAGATACGCAGTATTTT	CASSLEGLAETSTDTQYF	TRBV5-1	TRBJ2-3	.	TRBD2
TGTGCCAGCAGCTTGGACAGGGGGCTACGCAATTCACCCCTCCACTTT	CASSLDRGLRNSPLHF	TRBV5-4	TRBJ1-6	.	TRBD1
TGTGCCAGCAGCGTGGGACAGGGGAGCCCAGATACGCAGTATTTT	CASSVGQGSPDTQYF	TRBV9	TRBJ2-3	.	TRBD1
TGTGCCAGCACCCCCAGACAGGGCCACACTGAAGCTTTCTTT	CASTPRQGHTEAFF	TRBV27	TRBJ1-1	.	TRBD1
TGTGCCAGCTCACCACCGCGGGCAGGGGGCTACGACACTGAAGCTTTCTTT	CASSPPRAGGYDTEAFF	TRBV18	TRBJ1-1	few	TRBD1
TGTGCCAGCAGTGAAGCAAAACTAGCGGGAGGCCGTTCCGGGGAGCTGTTTTTT	CASSEAKLAGGRSGELFF	TRBV2	TRBJ2-2	.	TRBD2
TGTGCCAGCAGCTTAGATCGAGGACAGGGGGCTCAGCCCCAGCATTTT	CASSLDRGQGAQPQHF	TRBV11-2	TRBJ1-5	few	TRBD1
TGCGCCAGCAGCCAAGATCTCGGGGATGGCTACACCTTC	CASSQDLGDGYTF	TRBV4-3	TRBJ1-2	.	.
TGTGCCATCAGTGAGCAGGGGTTGGCAGATACGCAGTATTTT	CAISEQGLADTQYF	TRBV10-3	TRBJ2-3	.	.
TGTGCCAGCAGCTTAGATTCTACCGGGACTAGCTCAGGGACCCAGTACTTC	CASSLDSTGTSSGTQYF	TRBV7-9	TRBJ2-5	few	TRBD2
TGTGCCAGCAGCCAGCGGGACGGACCCTACGAGCAGTACTTC	CASSQRDGPYEQYF	TRBV3-1/TRBV3-2	TRBJ2-7	.	.
TGTGCCAGCAGCCAGGACGGGACTAGGGCCACAGATACGCAGTATTTT	CASSQDGTRATDTQYF	TRBV3-1/TRBV3-2	TRBJ2-3	.	TRBD2
TGTGCCAGCAGCTTGCAGGGTGCTGGAAACACCATATATTTT	CASSLQGAGNTIYF	TRBV7-2	TRBJ1-3	.	.
TGTGCCAGCAGCCCCCGGACAGTTGGCTATGGCTACACCTTC	CASSPRTVGYGYTF	TRBV7-9	TRBJ1-2	once	.
TGTGCCAGCAGCAAAGTCGAGCGGATAATCTCCTACGAGCAGTACTTC	CASSKVERIISYEQYF	TRBV21-1	TRBJ2-7	.	.
TGTGCCAGCAGCGATCGGGGGGGCACAGATACGCAGTATTTT	CASSDRGGTDTQYF	TRBV5-4	TRBJ2-3	.	TRBD2
TGTGCCAGCAGTGAAGGTAGGAGGGACCAAGCTTTCTTT	CASSEGRRDQAFF	TRBV6-1	TRBJ1-1	.	.
TGTGCCAGCAGTGAAGAAGCGGGCAATCAGCCCCAGCATTTT	CASSEEAGNQPQHF	TRBV2	TRBJ1-5	.	.
TGTGCCAGCAGTTCCACTAGACACGAGCAGTACTTC	CASSSTRHEQYF	TRBV12-3/TRBV12-4	TRBJ2-7	.	.